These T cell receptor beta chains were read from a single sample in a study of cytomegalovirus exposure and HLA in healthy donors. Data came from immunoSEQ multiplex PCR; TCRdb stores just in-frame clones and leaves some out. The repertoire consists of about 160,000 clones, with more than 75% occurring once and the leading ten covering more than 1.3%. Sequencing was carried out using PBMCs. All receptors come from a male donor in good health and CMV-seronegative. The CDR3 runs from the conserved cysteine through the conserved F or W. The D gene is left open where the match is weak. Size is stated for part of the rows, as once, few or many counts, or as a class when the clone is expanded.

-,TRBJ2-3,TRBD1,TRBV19,CASKSWGQGLTDTQYF,TGTGCCAGCAAATCCTGGGGACAGGGTTTAACAGATACGCAGTATTTT
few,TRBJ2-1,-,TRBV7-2,CASSLDYYNEQFF,TGTGCCAGCAGCTTAGACTACTACAATGAGCAGTTCTTC
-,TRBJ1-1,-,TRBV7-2,CASSLGLGQGEAFF,TGTGCCAGCAGCTTAGGCTTAGGGCAGGGTGAAGCTTTCTTT
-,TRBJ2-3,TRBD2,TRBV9,CASTYGGLGTDTQYF,TGTGCCAGCACCTACGGGGGGTTAGGTACAGATACGCAGTATTTT
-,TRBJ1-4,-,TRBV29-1,CSVELAYRTNEKLFF,TGCAGCGTTGAATTGGCTTACAGGACTAATGAAAAACTGTTTTTT
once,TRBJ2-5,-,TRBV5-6,CASSGRPQETQYF,TGTGCCAGTTCAGGGCGACCCCAAGAGACCCAGTACTTC
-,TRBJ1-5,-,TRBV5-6,CASSPRGNQPQHF,TGTGCCAGCAGCCCCAGGGGTAATCAGCCCCAGCATTTT
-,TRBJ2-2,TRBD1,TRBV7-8,CASSLAANRDRASGELFF,TGTGCCAGCAGCTTAGCGGCGAATCGGGACAGGGCCTCCGGGGAGCTGTTTTTT
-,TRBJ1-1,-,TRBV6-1,CASSEQGNTLNTEAFF,TGTGCCAGCAGTGAACAGGGTAATACCTTGAACACTGAAGCTTTCTTT
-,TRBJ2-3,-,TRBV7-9,CASSSNGGGTDTQYF,TGTGCCAGCAGCTCCAACGGGGGAGGCACAGATACGCAGTATTTT
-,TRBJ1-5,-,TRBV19,CASSRTVFYSNQPQHF,TGTGCCAGTAGCCGAACAGTATTCTATAGCAATCAGCCCCAGCATTTT
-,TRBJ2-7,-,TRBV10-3,CAISDPGSSYEQYF,TGTGCCATCAGTGATCCGGGGAGCTCCTACGAGCAGTACTTC
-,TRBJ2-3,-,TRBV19,CASSAPDRRDTQYF,TGTGCCAGTAGCGCCCCCGACAGGCGGGATACGCAGTATTTT
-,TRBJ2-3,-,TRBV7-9,CASTQGQDTQYF,TGTGCCAGCACCCAGGGGCAAGATACGCAGTATTTT
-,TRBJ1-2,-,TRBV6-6,CASSYSQGSSGYTF,TGTGCCAGCAGTTACTCGCAGGGGTCGAGTGGCTACACCTTC
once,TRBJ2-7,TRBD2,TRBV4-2,CASSQDLAVSSYEQYF,TGTGCCAGCAGCCAGGACCTAGCGGTTAGCTCCTACGAGCAGTACTTC
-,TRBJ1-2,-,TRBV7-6,CASSPPGTLSGGVYGYTF,TGTGCCAGCAGCCCCCCCGGGACCCTATCGGGGGGGGTATATGGCTACACCTTC
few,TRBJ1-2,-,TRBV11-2,CASTLTEGSYGYTF,TGTGCCAGCACTCTAACGGAGGGGAGCTATGGCTACACCTTC
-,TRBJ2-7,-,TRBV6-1,CASSEHPYEQYF,TGTGCCAGCAGTGAACATCCCTACGAGCAGTACTTC
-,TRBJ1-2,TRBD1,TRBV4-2,CASSQDPGDRAGYTF,TGTGCCAGCAGCCAAGATCCAGGGGACAGGGCTGGCTACACCTTC
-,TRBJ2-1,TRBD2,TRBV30,CAWSVEAGVGEQFF,TGTGCCTGGAGTGTAGAGGCGGGGGTGGGTGAGCAGTTCTTC
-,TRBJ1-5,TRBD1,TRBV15,CATSTGQGNQPQHF,TGTGCCACCAGCACCGGACAGGGCAATCAGCCCCAGCATTTT
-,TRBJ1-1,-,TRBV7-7,CASSPSPGTEAFF,TGTGCCAGCAGCCCGTCGCCGGGGACTGAAGCTTTCTTT
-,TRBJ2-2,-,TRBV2,CASSDDGAGELFF,TGTGCCAGCTCGGACGACGGGGCCGGGGAGCTGTTTTTT
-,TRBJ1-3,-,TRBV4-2,CASSQDGWEATGNTIYF,TGTGCCAGCAGCCAAGATGGTTGGGAGGCGACTGGAAACACCATATATTTT
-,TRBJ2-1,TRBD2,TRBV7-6,CASSRGTSGTNEQFF,TGTGCCAGCAGCCGTGGGACTAGCGGGACCAATGAGCAGTTCTTC
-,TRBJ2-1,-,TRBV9,CASSPRGSYNEQFF,TGTGCCAGCAGCCCCCGGGGCTCCTACAATGAGCAGTTCTTC
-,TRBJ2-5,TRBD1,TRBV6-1,CASSENRGSETQYF,TGTGCCAGCAGTGAAAACAGGGGTTCAGAGACCCAGTACTTC
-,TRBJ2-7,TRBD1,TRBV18,CASSLPTGSWNEQYF,TGTGCCAGCTCACTTCCGACAGGGAGTTGGAATGAGCAGTACTTC
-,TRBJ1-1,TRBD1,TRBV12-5,CASGIDRGEAFF,TGTGCTAGTGGTATCGACAGGGGTGAAGCTTTCTTT
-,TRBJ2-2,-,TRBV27,CASSLKQGGVGELFF,TGTGCCAGCAGTTTAAAACAGGGGGGGGTCGGGGAGCTGTTTTTT
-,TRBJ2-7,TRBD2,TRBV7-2,CASSLVGSGTYEQYF,TGTGCCAGCAGCTTAGTAGGTAGCGGGACCTACGAGCAGTACTTC
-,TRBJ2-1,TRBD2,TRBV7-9,CASSSLAGGPNEQFF,TGTGCCAGCAGCTCCCTAGCGGGAGGCCCTAATGAGCAGTTCTTC
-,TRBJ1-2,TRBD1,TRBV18,CASSTGTGAVFYGYTF,TGTGCCAGCTCAACGGGGACAGGGGCGGTATTCTATGGCTACACCTTC
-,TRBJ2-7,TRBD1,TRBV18,CASSPRTGVLYEQYF,TGTGCCAGCTCACCAAGGACAGGGGTCTTGTACGAGCAGTACTTC
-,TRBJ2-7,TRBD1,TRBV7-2,CASSLGTGTGYREQYF,TGTGCCAGCAGCTTAGGGACCGGGACAGGGTATCGGGAGCAGTACTTC
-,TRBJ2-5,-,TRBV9,CASSVEGTGMGETQYF,TGTGCCAGCAGCGTAGAGGGAACAGGTATGGGAGAGACCCAGTACTTC
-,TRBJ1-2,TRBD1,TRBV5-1,CASSLDRDGYTF,TGCGCCAGCAGCCTCGACAGGGACGGCTACACCTTC
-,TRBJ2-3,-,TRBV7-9,CASSDLVDSTSTDTQYF,TGTGCCAGCAGCGATCTAGTGGACAGCACTAGCACAGATACGCAGTATTTT
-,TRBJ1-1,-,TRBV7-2,CASSLGGQGLTEAFF,TGTGCCAGCAGCCTGGGGGGGCAGGGGCTCACTGAAGCTTTCTTT
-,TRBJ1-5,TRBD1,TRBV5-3,CARSKGQGWVANQPQHF,TGTGCCAGAAGCAAAGGACAGGGGTGGGTCGCCAATCAGCCCCAGCATTTT
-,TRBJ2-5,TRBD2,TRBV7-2,CASSLLAGGLQETQYF,TGTGCCAGCAGTCTACTAGCGGGGGGACTCCAAGAGACCCAGTACTTC
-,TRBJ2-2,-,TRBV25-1,CASSAFGHNTGELFF,TGTGCCAGCAGTGCCTTTGGCCATAACACCGGGGAGCTGTTTTTT
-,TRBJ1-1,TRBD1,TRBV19,CASSPGQGSTEAFF,TGTGCCAGTAGTCCGGGACAGGGGAGCACTGAAGCTTTCTTT
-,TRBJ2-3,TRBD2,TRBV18,CASSPILAGERDTQYF,TGTGCCAGCTCACCTATTCTAGCGGGAGAGAGAGATACGCAGTATTTT
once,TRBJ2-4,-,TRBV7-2,CASSSIKNIQYF,TGTGCCAGCAGCTCAATCAAAAACATTCAGTACTTC
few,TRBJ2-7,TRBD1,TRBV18,CASSPGTGTYEQYF,TGTGCCAGCTCGCCCGGGACAGGGACCTACGAGCAGTACTTC
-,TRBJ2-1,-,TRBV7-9,CASSLSVNEQFF,TGTGCCAGCAGCTTATCAGTCAATGAGCAGTTCTTC
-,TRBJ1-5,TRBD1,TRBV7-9,CASSRNTGDQPQHF,TGTGCCAGCAGTCGGAACACAGGGGATCAGCCCCAGCATTTT
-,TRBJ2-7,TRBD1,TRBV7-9,CSSSRLVWGQGYEQYF,TGTTCCAGCAGCCGCCTTGTTTGGGGACAGGGCTACGAGCAGTACTTC
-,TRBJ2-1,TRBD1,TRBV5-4,CASSRRDRDTNEQFF,TGTGCCAGCAGCCGGCGGGACAGGGACACCAATGAGCAGTTCTTC
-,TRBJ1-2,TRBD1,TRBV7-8,CASSITGTEIYTF,TGTGCCAGCAGCATAACCGGGACAGAGATCTACACCTTC